Described below is a single T cell receptor (beta chain) sequence and its context. What it binds is unknown. The sample originates from a study of T cell responses to AZD1222 COVID-19 vaccine. Study-wide results and limits: Rises in breadth and depth of Spike-specific TCRs came after two AZD1222 doses.

Second-dose recipients at about 4 or about 12 weeks were treated as one pooled group. Libraries were prepared by immunoSEQ multiplex PCR; TCRdb keeps only in-frame clonotypes and omits some of them. The sample contains some 130,000 clones, approximately 92% of which appear only once. This receptor was identified in an adult who received the AZD1222 COVID-19 vaccine. This specimen consisted of peripheral blood, obtained 28 days after the second AZD1222 dose.

CDR3 sequence (DNA): TGTGCCATCAGCGTGGATGCTGGTCAGCCCCAGCATTTT. It codes for CAISVDAGQPQHF. V is TRBV10-3 and J is TRBJ1-5; D is unclear. This CDR3 spans 13 amino acids. CDR1 is ENHRY and CDR2 is SYGVKD in the germline V gene. Trimming stripped 6 bases from V and 6 bases from J, with 12 bases between.